This is a list of T cell receptor beta chains from one sample in a study of cytomegalovirus exposure and HLA in healthy donors. Sequencing was performed with immunoSEQ multiplex PCR; in TCRdb, only in-frame clones are kept and a portion is missing. The sample table includes roughly 50,000 clones. Sequencing was carried out using PBMCs. These receptors originate from a woman aged 40 to 49 in good health and CMV-seronegative. Both conserved end residues are part of each CDR3. A D gene is named only where the DNA matches it firmly.

v_gene	d_gene	j_gene	CDR3nt	CDR3aa
TRBV2	TRBD1	TRBJ1-2	TGTGCCAGCAGGGGGGACAGTTTCTCGATTTATGGCTACACCTTC	CASRGDSFSIYGYTF
TRBV19	.	TRBJ2-3	TGTGCCAGTAGCAACAGACCAGGGCCTCCTAGCACAGATACGCAGTATTTT	CASSNRPGPPSTDTQYF
TRBV7-9	.	TRBJ1-1	TGTGCCAGCAGCTTAGGCTTTACAGGGAGGGACACTGAAGCTTTCTTT	CASSLGFTGRDTEAFF
TRBV30	TRBD1	TRBJ2-2	TGTGCCTGGGGACCGGGACAGGCTCTCGGGGAGCTGTTTTTT	CAWGPGQALGELFF
TRBV29-1	TRBD2	TRBJ2-3	TGCAGCGAGCGGACTAGCGGGGGAGATACGCAGTATTTT	CSERTSGGDTQYF
TRBV5-1	TRBD1	TRBJ2-7	TGCGCCAGCAGTACGGGACAGGGCTACGAGCAGTACTTC	CASSTGQGYEQYF
TRBV28	TRBD2	TRBJ2-1	TGTGCCAGCAGTTTAAAGTCTAGATCTCGGGGGGGGAACTACAATGAGCAGTTCTTC	CASSLKSRSRGGNYNEQFF
TRBV28	TRBD1	TRBJ1-6	TGTGCCAGCACCCCCCCAGGGGGAGTTTCACCCCTCCACTTT	CASTPPGGVSPLHF
TRBV19	TRBD1	TRBJ2-5	TGTGCCAGTAGTGGGGACAGGGAAGAGACCCAGTACTTC	CASSGDREETQYF
TRBV9	.	TRBJ1-5	TGTGCCAGCAGCGTAGGCGGTGATAGCAATCAGCCCCAGCATTTT	CASSVGGDSNQPQHF
TRBV7-9	TRBD2	TRBJ2-5	TGTGCCAGCAGCAGTCAGACTAGCGGATACCAAGAGACCCAGTACTTC	CASSSQTSGYQETQYF
TRBV5-8	TRBD1	TRBJ1-2	TGTGCCAGCAGCACGGGGACAGGGGGCTCAGGTGGCTACACCTTC	CASSTGTGGSGGYTF
TRBV19	TRBD2	TRBJ2-1	TGTGCCAGTACCAAATCTGAGCGGGAGAGTTACAATGAGCAGTTCTTC	CASTKSERESYNEQFF
TRBV12-5	.	TRBJ2-3	TGTGCTAGTGGTTTGGTACCTCTAGAAAGGGATACGCAGTATTTT	CASGLVPLERDTQYF
TRBV4-1	TRBD1	TRBJ2-4	TGCGCCAGCAGCCAAGATGGCAGGGGGGCCAAAAACATTCAGTACTTC	CASSQDGRGAKNIQYF
TRBV27	.	TRBJ2-3	TGTGCCAGCAGTTTTTGGGGCAGCACAGATACGCAGTATTTT	CASSFWGSTDTQYF
TRBV15	TRBD2	TRBJ2-1	TGTGCCACCGGGCGGGAGTCCTACAATGAGCAGTTCTTC	CATGRESYNEQFF
TRBV2	.	TRBJ1-2	TGTGCCAGCAGTGAAGCGGGGAGCGGCTACACCTTC	CASSEAGSGYTF
TRBV28	.	TRBJ1-1	TGTGCCTGCTGGCGAGCGGGAGAAGCTTTCTTT	CACWRAGEAFF
TRBV5-1	TRBD1	TRBJ2-5	TGCGCCAGCAGCTTGGGGGACAGCCAAGAGACCCAGTACTTC	CASSLGDSQETQYF
TRBV28	.	TRBJ2-7	TGTGCCAGCAGTTCCCCCTTAACAGGGACCTACGAGCAGTACTTC	CASSSPLTGTYEQYF
TRBV19	TRBD1	TRBJ1-2	TGTGCCAGTAGTACTCCCGGGACAGGGGGCGCGAAAGGCTACACCTTC	CASSTPGTGGAKGYTF
TRBV28	.	TRBJ2-3	TGTGCCAGCAGTTTCTCGGCAGATACGCAGTATTTT	CASSFSADTQYF
TRBV30	.	TRBJ2-7	TGTGCCTGGAAAGGACTCTACGAGCAGTACTTC	CAWKGLYEQYF
TRBV7-6	TRBD2	TRBJ2-3	TGTGCCAGCAGCCCCACTAGCGGGTCTGGGAATACGCAGTATTTT	CASSPTSGSGNTQYF
TRBV5-5	.	TRBJ1-1	TGTGCCAGCAGCGTGGGTCTATTAGTAAACACTGAAGCTTTCTTT	CASSVGLLVNTEAFF
TRBV28	TRBD2	TRBJ2-1	TGTGCCAGCAGTTTACCCCCCACGGGACTACACAATGAGCAGTTCTTC	CASSLPPTGLHNEQFF
TRBV19	.	TRBJ1-6	TGTGCCAGTAGTAGACGGACAACGGTCCATTCACCCCTCCACTTT	CASSRRTTVHSPLHF
TRBV6-5	.	TRBJ1-2	TGTGCCAGCAGAGGGGCCGGCAGGTTCAATTATGGCTACACCTTC	CASRGAGRFNYGYTF
TRBV19	TRBD1	TRBJ2-1	TGTGCCAGTAGTCGGAACAGGGGAGTGGATGAGCAGTTCTTC	CASSRNRGVDEQFF
TRBV19	TRBD2	TRBJ2-7	TGTGCCAGTAGTAACTACGCGGGGGGGACCGCCTACGAGCAGTACTTC	CASSNYAGGTAYEQYF
TRBV5-6	TRBD2	TRBJ2-7	TGTGCCAGCAGCCCCCGACTAGCGGGAGGGCCCTACGAGCAGTACTTC	CASSPRLAGGPYEQYF
TRBV5-1	.	TRBJ2-3	TGCGCCAGCAGCTTGGAAGAGGATACGCAGTATTTT	CASSLEEDTQYF
TRBV7-2	TRBD1	TRBJ2-7	TGTGCCAGCAGCTCGCCGGGACAGGGATCCTACGAGCAGTACTTC	CASSSPGQGSYEQYF
TRBV2	.	TRBJ2-3	TGTGCCAGCAGTCTAGAGAGGGTTTACACAGATACGCAGTATTTT	CASSLERVYTDTQYF
TRBV28	TRBD1	TRBJ1-1	TGTGCCAGCAGTTCAGGGACAGATATCCCTTCCACTGAAGCTTTCTTT	CASSSGTDIPSTEAFF
TRBV7-2	TRBD1	TRBJ1-6	TGTGCCAGCAGCTTAGGACAGGGGCTTAATTCACCCCTCCACTTT	CASSLGQGLNSPLHF
TRBV30	.	TRBJ1-4	TGTGCCTGGAGTGTACTAGCTGAAAAACTGTTTTTT	CAWSVLAEKLFF
TRBV7-9	.	TRBJ2-5	TGTGCCAGCAGCTCTAGGTGGGAGACCCAGTACTTC	CASSSRWETQYF
TRBV28	.	TRBJ1-1	TGTGCCAGCAACAGGGACACTGAAGCTTTCTTT	CASNRDTEAFF
TRBV5-6	.	TRBJ1-1	TGTGCCAGCAGCACGTGGGGGGGGACTGAAGCTTTCTTT	CASSTWGGTEAFF
TRBV5-4	.	TRBJ1-2	TGTGCCAGCAGGTTGGAGGGGTATGGCTACACCTTC	CASRLEGYGYTF
TRBV9	.	TRBJ1-4	TGTGCCAGCAGCGGCATTTCGGATGAAAAACTGTTTTTT	CASSGISDEKLFF
TRBV6-5	TRBD1	TRBJ1-1	TGTGCCAGCAGTTACGCGACAGGGAGGACTGAAGCTTTCTTT	CASSYATGRTEAFF
TRBV15	.	TRBJ1-4	TGTGCCACCGCAACAGAACCCGGTCAAAAACTGTTTTTT	CATATEPGQKLFF
TRBV7-9	TRBD2	TRBJ2-7	TGTGCCAGCAGCTTAGTTGGGGGAGGGAAGGCCTTCTACGAGCAGTACTTC	CASSLVGGGKAFYEQYF
TRBV7-9	TRBD2	TRBJ2-7	TGTGCCAGCAGCCTCGGGGACTACGAGTACGAGCAGTACTTC	CASSLGDYEYEQYF
TRBV7-9	.	TRBJ2-7	TGTGCCAGCAGCTTATCCTCACTGACTAGAAGGGTTGAGGAGCAGTACTTC	CASSLSSLTRRVEEQYF
TRBV19	.	TRBJ1-2	TGTGCCAGTAGTATTGGGGAGGTCTATGGCTACACCTTC	CASSIGEVYGYTF
TRBV6-1	.	TRBJ1-3	TGTGCCAGCAGTGTGGACACAATCTCCCCTGGAAACACCATATATTTT	CASSVDTISPGNTIYF
TRBV27	TRBD1	TRBJ1-6	TGTGCCAGCAGTCCTTCGGGACAGACGATTTCACCCCTCCACTTT	CASSPSGQTISPLHF
TRBV5-1	.	TRBJ2-2	TGCGCCAGCAGCTTGAGTCCGGGGAACGCCGGGGAGCTGTTTTTT	CASSLSPGNAGELFF
TRBV28	.	TRBJ1-2	TGTGCCAGCAGTTTAATATCCTCGGCAGCAGGCGGGCGTTATGGCTACACCTTC	CASSLISSAAGGRYGYTF
TRBV19	TRBD2	TRBJ2-7	TGTGCCAGCCAAGCGACAAGCGGGATGGCCTACGAGCAGTACTTC	CASQATSGMAYEQYF
TRBV2	.	TRBJ1-2	TGTGCCAGCAGTCCCTTCGAGGGTTACTATGGCTACACCTTC	CASSPFEGYYGYTF
TRBV6-6	TRBD1	TRBJ1-6	TGTGCCAGCAGTTACTTCGGGACAGGGCTTAATTCACCCCTACACTTT	CASSYFGTGLNSPLHF
TRBV19	.	TRBJ1-5	TGTGCCAGTAGTATAGGACAAGTTAGCAATCAGCCCCAGCATTTT	CASSIGQVSNQPQHF
TRBV7-9	.	TRBJ1-2	TGTGCCACCTTGGGGGCCAAACGGGTGTATGGCTACACCTTC	CATLGAKRVYGYTF
TRBV6-1	TRBD2	TRBJ2-2	TGTGCCAGCAGTGAAAAGGAAGCGGGGGCCTCCGGCGGGGAGCTGTTTTTT	CASSEKEAGASGGELFF